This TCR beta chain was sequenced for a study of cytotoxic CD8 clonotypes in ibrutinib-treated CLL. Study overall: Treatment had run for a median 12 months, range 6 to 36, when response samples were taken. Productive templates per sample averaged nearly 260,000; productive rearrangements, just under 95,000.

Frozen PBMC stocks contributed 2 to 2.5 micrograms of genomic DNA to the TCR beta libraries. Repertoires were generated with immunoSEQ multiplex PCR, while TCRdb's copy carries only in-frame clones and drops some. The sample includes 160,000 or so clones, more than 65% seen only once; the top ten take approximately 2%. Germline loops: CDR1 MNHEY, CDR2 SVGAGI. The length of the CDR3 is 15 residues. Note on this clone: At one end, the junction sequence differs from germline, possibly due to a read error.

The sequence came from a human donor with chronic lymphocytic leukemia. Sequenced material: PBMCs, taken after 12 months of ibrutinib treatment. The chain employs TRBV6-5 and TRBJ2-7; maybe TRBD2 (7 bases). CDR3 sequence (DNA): TGTGCCAGCAGTGACTCCCTGGGGGGGCACTACGAGCAGTACTTC. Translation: CASSDSLGGHYEQYF.